This TCR beta chain appears in the sequencing data of a study of cytomegalovirus exposure and HLA in healthy donors. Overall study context: HLA-typed donors were the source of around 87 million unique TCRs, which an early data release held.

The CDR3 length is 16 residues. V dropped 3 bases and J dropped 7 bases, with 22 bases sitting between them. Germline V gene sequence: CDR1 GTSNPN, CDR2 SVGIG (reference sequence). Remarks on this clone: Its specificity is unknown.

The study ran its PCR with 60 Vbeta and 13 Jbeta primers. Repertoires were generated with immunoSEQ multiplex PCR, while TCRdb's copy carries only in-frame clones and drops some. The table lists roughly 99,000 clones, around 67% of them singletons, with under 2% in the top ten. Findings and caveats of the study: Later analysis showed TCR association rates varying by HLA locus, highest for DRB1 and lowest for HLA-C.

This TCR was recovered from a male donor in good health and CMV-seronegative. Source material: PBMCs. The V call is TRBV30, the J call TRBJ1-5, with a possible D match to TRBD1 (6 bases). The CDR3 sequence is CAWREGGGYVGQPQHF. CDR3 nucleotide sequence: TGTGCCTGGAGGGAAGGTGGGGGCTATGTGGGACAGCCCCAGCATTTT.